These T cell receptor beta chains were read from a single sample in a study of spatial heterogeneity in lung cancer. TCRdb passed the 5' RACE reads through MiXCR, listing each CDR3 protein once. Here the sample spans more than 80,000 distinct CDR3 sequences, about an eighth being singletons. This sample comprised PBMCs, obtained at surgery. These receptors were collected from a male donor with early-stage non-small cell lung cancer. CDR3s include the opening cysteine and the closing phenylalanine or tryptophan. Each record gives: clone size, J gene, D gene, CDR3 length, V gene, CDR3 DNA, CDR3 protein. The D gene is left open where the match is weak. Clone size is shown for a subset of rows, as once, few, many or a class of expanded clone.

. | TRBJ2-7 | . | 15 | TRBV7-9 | TGTGCCAGCAGCCCAGCGGGGGACAGGGCTTACGAGCAGTACTTC | CASSPAGDRAYEQYF
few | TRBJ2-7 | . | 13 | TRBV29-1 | TGCAGCGTTGAAACGGCCCGGACCTACGAGCAGTACTTC | CSVETARTYEQYF
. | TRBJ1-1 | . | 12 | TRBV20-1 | TGCAGTGCTCTAAAAACGAACACTGAAGCTTTCTTT | CSALKTNTEAFF
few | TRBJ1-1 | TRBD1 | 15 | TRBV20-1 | TGCAGTGCTAGAGATGCAGGGACAGGGAACACTGAAGCTTTCTTT | CSARDAGTGNTEAFF
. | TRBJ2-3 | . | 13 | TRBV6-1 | TGTGCCAGCATCCCTAGTAGCACAGATACGCAGTATTTT | CASIPSSTDTQYF
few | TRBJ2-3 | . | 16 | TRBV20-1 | TGCAGTGCTAGAGACGCGGCCTTTGCTAGCACAGATACGCAGTATTTT | CSARDAAFASTDTQYF
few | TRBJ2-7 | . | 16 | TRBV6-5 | TGTGCCAGCAGCTCCGCGGGCCCCCCTCACCCCCCCGAGCAGTACTTC | CASSSAGPPHPPEQYF
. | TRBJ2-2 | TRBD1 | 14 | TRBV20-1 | TGCAGTGCTCGGGACAGGAGTAACACCGGGGAGCTGTTTTTT | CSARDRSNTGELFF
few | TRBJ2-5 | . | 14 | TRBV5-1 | TGCGCCAGCAGCTTTCGACGGCAGGAGGAGACCCAGTACTTC | CASSFRRQEETQYF
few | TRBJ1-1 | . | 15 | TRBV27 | TGTGCCAGCAGTTGGAAGGCCCGAGGAGGGACTGAAGCTTTCTTT | CASSWKARGGTEAFF
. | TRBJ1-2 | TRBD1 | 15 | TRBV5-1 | TGCGCCAGCAGCTTTCGACAGGGAATTGACTATGGCTACACCTTC | CASSFRQGIDYGYTF
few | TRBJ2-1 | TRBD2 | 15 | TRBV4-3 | TGCGCCAGCAGCCTTAGCGGGGGGGGCCACAATGAGCAGTTCTTC | CASSLSGGGHNEQFF
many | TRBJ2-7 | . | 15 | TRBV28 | TGTGCCAGCAGTTTAAGCGGGCTAGCCGTCTCCGAGCAGTACTTC | CASSLSGLAVSEQYF
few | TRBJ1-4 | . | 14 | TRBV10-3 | TGTGCCATCAGTATCGGGGATGAGGGTGAAAAACTGTTTTTT | CAISIGDEGEKLFF
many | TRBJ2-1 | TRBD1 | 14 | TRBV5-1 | TGCGCCAGCAGCTTACAGGGGGCAGGGAATGAGCAGTTCTTC | CASSLQGAGNEQFF
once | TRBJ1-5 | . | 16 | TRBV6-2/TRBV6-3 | TGTGCCAGCAGCTCGAGGAGGGGAGGCGGCAATCAGCCCCAGCATTTT | CASSSRRGGGNQPQHF
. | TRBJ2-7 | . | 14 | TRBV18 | TGTGCCAGCTCACCTTCTGGGAGCTCCTACGAGCAGTACTTC | CASSPSGSSYEQYF
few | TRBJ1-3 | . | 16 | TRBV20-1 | TGCAGTGCTAAAACAGGGACAATTGACTCTGGAAACACCATATATTTT | CSAKTGTIDSGNTIYF
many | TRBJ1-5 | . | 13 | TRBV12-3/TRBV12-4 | TGTGCCAGCAGTCTGGGTAGCAATCAGCCCCAGCATTTT | CASSLGSNQPQHF
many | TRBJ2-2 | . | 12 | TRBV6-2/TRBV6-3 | TGTGCCAGCAGGACACAGACCGGGGAGCTGTTTTTT | CASRTQTGELFF
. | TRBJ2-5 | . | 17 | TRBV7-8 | TGTGCCAGCAGCTTAGCGTCGGCGGGGGCCAGACAAGAGACCCAGTACTTC | CASSLASAGARQETQYF
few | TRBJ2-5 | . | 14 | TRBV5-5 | TGTGCCAGCAGCTTGGAGGGAGGAGCCGAGACCCAGTACTTC | CASSLEGGAETQYF
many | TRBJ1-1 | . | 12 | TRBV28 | TGTGCCAGCAGCACAGGGCCGAGGAATGCTTTCTTT | CASSTGPRNAFF
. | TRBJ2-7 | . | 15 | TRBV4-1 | TGCGCCAGCAGCCAAGTCATTCCAGGGGTGTACGAGCAGTACTTC | CASSQVIPGVYEQYF
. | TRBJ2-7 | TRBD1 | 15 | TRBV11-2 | TGTGCCAGCAGCGCGGACAGGGGGCTTCTCCACGAGCAGTACTTC | CASSADRGLLHEQYF
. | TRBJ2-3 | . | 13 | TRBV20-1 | TGCAGTGCTAGAGACAGGACGCACGGTACGCAGTATTTT | CSARDRTHGTQYF
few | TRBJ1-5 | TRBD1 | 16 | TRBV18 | TGTGCCAGCTCACGTGGACAGGGGAGTCCTTATCAGCCCCAGCATTTT | CASSRGQGSPYQPQHF
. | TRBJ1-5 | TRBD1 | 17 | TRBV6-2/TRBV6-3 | TGTGCCAGCAGCCCCGGGACAGGAGTTTATAGCAATCAGCCCCAGCATTTT | CASSPGTGVYSNQPQHF